What follows describes a single TCR beta chain. What it recognizes is unknown. The germline gives CDR1 MRHNA, CDR2 SNTAGT. This CDR3 is 13 amino acids long. Trimming pared 3 bases from V and 3 bases from J, leaving 9 bases between. TCRdb reprocessed the reads via MiXCR and lists one record per CDR3 protein. The data contain 150,000 to 180,000 distinct CDR3 sequences, about 25% of them singletons. This entry belongs to a study of T cell repertoires in cytomegalovirus infection. Whole-study results and caveats: Carriers of CMV and the relevant HLA type were discriminated by public TCR beta frequency.

The receptor comes from a human donor in good health (CMV status not recorded). Some clones in this sample may be carry-over from other donors' samples. This chain connects TRBV6-4 to TRBJ2-7; D gene unclear. Sequencing used PBMCs. Here the CDR3 reads CASSDSKNYEQYF. The CDR3 DNA reads as TGTGCCAGCAGTGATTCGAAAAACTACGAGCAGTACTTC.